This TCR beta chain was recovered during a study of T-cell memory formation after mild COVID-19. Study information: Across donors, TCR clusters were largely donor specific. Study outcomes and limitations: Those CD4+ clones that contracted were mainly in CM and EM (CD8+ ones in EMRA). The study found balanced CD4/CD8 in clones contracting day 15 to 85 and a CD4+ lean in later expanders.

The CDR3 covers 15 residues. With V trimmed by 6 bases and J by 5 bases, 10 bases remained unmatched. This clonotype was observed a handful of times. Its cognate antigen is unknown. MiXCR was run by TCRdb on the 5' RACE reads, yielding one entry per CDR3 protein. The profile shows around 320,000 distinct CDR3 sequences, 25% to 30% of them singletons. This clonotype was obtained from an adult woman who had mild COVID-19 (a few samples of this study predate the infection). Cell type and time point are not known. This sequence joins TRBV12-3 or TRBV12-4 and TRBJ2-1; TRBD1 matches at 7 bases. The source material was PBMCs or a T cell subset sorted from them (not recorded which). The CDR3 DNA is TGTGCCAGCAGCCCTTCGACAGGGTATCACAATGAGCAGTTCTTC. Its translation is CASSPSTGYHNEQFF.